These T cell receptor beta chains were read from a single sample in a study of blood T cell repertoires in COVID-19. Method: immunoSEQ multiplex PCR; TCRdb's copy keeps in-frame clones and lacks some. The table lists over 80,000 clones, roughly nine tenths of them singletons. Specimen: peripheral blood. The receptor source for this set is a man aged 50 or older with acute or convalescent COVID-19. CDR3s include the opening cysteine and the closing phenylalanine or tryptophan. A D gene is named only where the DNA matches it firmly. Part of the rows lack a size; the others show once, few, many or a class for expanded clones.

CDR3aa	CDR3nt	d_gene	v_gene	j_gene	abundance
CASSLDTGARPIYEQYF	TGCGCCAGCAGCTTGGATACAGGGGCGCGTCCCATCTACGAGCAGTACTTC	TRBD1	TRBV5-1	TRBJ2-7	-
CASRSSGYTEAFF	TGTGCCAGCAGGTCATCAGGGTACACTGAAGCTTTCTTT	-	TRBV2	TRBJ1-1	-
CASGQAGIYSNQPQHF	TGTGCCAGTGGCCAGGCGGGGATTTATAGCAATCAGCCCCAGCATTTT	-	TRBV19	TRBJ1-5	-
CASSLTVVREKLFF	TGCGCCAGCAGCCTAACGGTGGTGAGGGAAAAACTGTTTTTT	-	TRBV5-1	TRBJ1-4	-
CASSPAARTSGRFGYEQYF	TGTGCCAGCAGCCCGGCGGCTCGGACTAGCGGGAGGTTCGGCTACGAGCAGTACTTC	TRBD2	TRBV5-6	TRBJ2-7	-
CASSRQGRSDTQYF	TGTGCCAGTAGCCGACAGGGGAGGTCGGATACGCAGTATTTT	TRBD1	TRBV19	TRBJ2-3	-
CASSWRTGYTEAFF	TGCGCCAGCAGCTGGAGGACAGGGTACACTGAAGCTTTCTTT	TRBD1	TRBV5-1	TRBJ1-1	-
CASSLGQGFYGYTF	TGCGCCAGCAGCTTGGGGCAGGGGTTCTATGGCTACACCTTC	-	TRBV5-1	TRBJ1-2	-
CASSLGQNTEAFF	TGTGCCAGCAGCTTAGGTCAGAACACTGAAGCTTTCTTT	-	TRBV7-2	TRBJ1-1	-
CASKAVSGIAAYNEQFF	TGTGCCAGCAAAGCGGTTAGCGGGATTGCGGCCTACAATGAGCAGTTCTTC	TRBD2	TRBV2	TRBJ2-1	-
CAVTDMPGELFF	TGTGCCGTGACAGACATGCCCGGGGAGCTGTTTTTT	-	TRBV28	TRBJ2-2	-
CASSWSGRGADTQYF	TGTGCCAGCAGCTGGAGCGGGAGGGGGGCAGATACGCAGTATTTT	TRBD2	TRBV7-3	TRBJ2-3	once
CASSSRGGYYGYTF	TGTGCCAGCAGTTCAAGGGGGGGGTACTATGGCTACACCTTC	-	TRBV27	TRBJ1-2	-
CASSYELAGITDTQYF	TGTGCCAGCAGTTACGAGCTAGCGGGAATCACAGATACGCAGTATTTT	TRBD2	TRBV6-2/TRBV6-3	TRBJ2-3	-
CASSQATGGARAFF	TGTGCCAGCAGCCAGGCGACAGGGGGCGCGAGAGCTTTCTTT	TRBD1	TRBV14	TRBJ1-1	-
CTFIAGAREQFF	TGCACCTTTATAGCAGGGGCTCGCGAGCAGTTCTTC	-	TRBV29-1	TRBJ2-1	-
CASSMRTGGGDTQYF	TGTGCCAGTAGTATGCGGACAGGGGGAGGAGATACGCAGTATTTT	TRBD1	TRBV19	TRBJ2-3	-
CASSSDWGTEAFF	TGTGCCAGCAGCTCGGACTGGGGCACTGAAGCTTTCTTT	-	TRBV7-7	TRBJ1-1	-
CASSSRVDNEQFF	TGTGCCAGCAGTTCCCGGGTAGACAATGAGCAGTTCTTC	-	TRBV27	TRBJ2-1	-
CASSRRGTDGAGGYTF	TGCGCCAGCAGTCGGAGGGGGACAGATGGCGCAGGGGGCTACACCTTC	TRBD1	TRBV5-1	TRBJ1-2	-
CASSLGGRGRGLNTEAFF	TGTGCCAGCAGCTTGGGGGGCAGGGGGCGCGGATTGAACACTGAAGCTTTCTTT	TRBD1	TRBV5-4	TRBJ1-1	-
CASRPGTETTDTQYF	TGTGCCAGCAGGCCTGGGACAGAGACCACAGATACGCAGTATTTT	TRBD1	TRBV6-8	TRBJ2-3	-
CARSLGLGDLEQFF	TGTGCCAGAAGCTTGGGTCTAGGGGATCTAGAGCAGTTCTTC	-	TRBV5-3	TRBJ2-1	-
CASSIQGVLNTEAFF	TGTGCCAGTAGTATCCAGGGGGTCTTGAACACTGAAGCTTTCTTT	TRBD1	TRBV19	TRBJ1-1	-
CASSKAVASGTGETQYF	TGCGCCAGCTCTAAAGCTGTGGCTAGCGGTACGGGAGAGACCCAGTACTTC	TRBD2	TRBV5-1	TRBJ2-5	-
CASSEALTANSSPLHF	TGTGCCAGCAGTGAAGCATTGACAGCTAACTCTTCACCCCTCCACTTT	-	TRBV6-1	TRBJ1-6	-
CASPQAGFDSPLHF	TGTGCCAGCCCACAGGCGGGGTTTGATTCACCCCTCCACTTT	-	TRBV7-9	TRBJ1-6	-
CASRSHEVNTEAFF	TGTGCCAGTAGGAGCCATGAGGTAAACACTGAAGCTTTCTTT	-	TRBV19	TRBJ1-1	-
CASKGAVCSGYGYTF	TGTGCCAGCAAGGGGGCAGTATGTTCGGGGTATGGCTACACCTTC	-	TRBV21-1	TRBJ1-2	-
CASSLGREGLNEQFF	TGTGCCAGCAGCTTAGGTCGGGAGGGCCTGAATGAGCAGTTCTTC	TRBD2	TRBV7-2	TRBJ2-1	-
CAISESTSTYNEQFF	TGTGCCATCAGTGAGTCGACTAGTACCTACAATGAGCAGTTCTTC	-	TRBV10-3	TRBJ2-1	-
CASSSTWGAYEQYF	TGTGCCAGCAGCTCAACCTGGGGGGCCTACGAGCAGTACTTC	-	TRBV7-6	TRBJ2-7	few
CASSWGRGLKEKLFF	TGTGCCAGCTCCTGGGGCAGGGGATTGAAGGAAAAACTGTTTTTT	-	TRBV2	TRBJ1-4	once
CASPRGPTNTGELFF	TGTGCCAGCCCTCGTGGCCCGACGAACACCGGGGAGCTGTTTTTT	-	TRBV18	TRBJ2-2	-
CASSEGQGARNQPQHF	TGTGCCAGCAGCGAAGGACAGGGGGCGCGGAATCAGCCCCAGCATTTT	TRBD1	TRBV9	TRBJ1-5	-
CASSQDLKTSGSFIYEQYF	TGTGCCAGCAGCCAAGATCTCAAGACTAGCGGGAGTTTCATCTACGAGCAGTACTTC	TRBD2	TRBV14	TRBJ2-7	-
CASSLGDSSYEQYF	TGTGCCAGCAGTCTGGGGGACAGCTCCTACGAGCAGTACTTC	TRBD1	TRBV27	TRBJ2-7	-
CASSPIGTLKGEAFF	TGTGCCAGCAGCCCGATTGGGACACTTAAGGGTGAAGCTTTCTTT	-	TRBV14	TRBJ1-1	-
CASGLLSGLAGTDTQYF	TGTGCTAGTGGTTTGCTTTCCGGACTAGCGGGCACAGATACGCAGTATTTT	TRBD2	TRBV12-5	TRBJ2-3	-
CSASAGNTIYF	TGCAGTGCTAGTGCAGGAAACACCATATATTTT	-	TRBV20-1	TRBJ1-3	-
CSGGTGGPNGYTF	TGCAGCGGTGGGACAGGGGGGCCCAATGGCTACACCTTC	TRBD1	TRBV29-1	TRBJ1-2	-
CASSGTGGKGDEQYF	TGTGCCAGCAGCGGAACAGGGGGCAAAGGAGACGAGCAGTACTTC	TRBD1	TRBV9	TRBJ2-7	-
CASSQGTTSVPSTDTQYF	TGCGCCAGCAGCCAAGGGACTACTAGCGTCCCTAGCACAGATACGCAGTATTTT	TRBD2	TRBV4-1	TRBJ2-3	-
CASSPPEQGAIGEKLFF	TGTGCCAGCTCACCACCGGAGCAGGGGGCCATAGGGGAAAAACTGTTTTTT	TRBD1	TRBV18	TRBJ1-4	-
CASSLDEAGGELFF	TGTGCCAGCAGCTTAGATGAGGCCGGCGGGGAGCTGTTTTTT	-	TRBV7-9	TRBJ2-2	-
CASSLTGGPADTQYF	TGCGCCAGCAGCTTAACGGGAGGGCCGGCAGATACGCAGTATTTT	TRBD2	TRBV5-1	TRBJ2-3	-
CASSQMGAGGGTEAFF	TGCGCCAGCAGCCAGATGGGGGCAGGCGGGGGGACTGAAGCTTTCTTT	-	TRBV4-1	TRBJ1-1	-
CASCGTGAGGETQYF	TGTGCCAGTTGCGGGACAGGGGCTGGGGGAGAGACCCAGTACTTC	TRBD1	TRBV19	TRBJ2-5	-
CASGLVGTGKNEQFF	TGTGCTAGTGGTTTGGTAGGTACAGGCAAGAATGAGCAGTTCTTC	-	TRBV12-5	TRBJ2-1	-
CASHLRVNYGYTF	TGTGCCAGCCACCTCAGGGTCAACTATGGCTACACCTTC	-	TRBV2	TRBJ1-2	once
CASSQEWDSYNEQFF	TGTGCCAGCAGCCAAGAATGGGACAGCTACAATGAGCAGTTCTTC	TRBD1	TRBV14	TRBJ2-1	-
CASRGQGVSTEAFF	TGCGCCAGCAGAGGACAGGGAGTAAGCACTGAAGCTTTCTTT	TRBD1	TRBV5-1	TRBJ1-1	once
CASSYRRGNTIYF	TGTGCCAGCAGTTACAGGCGGGGAAACACCATATATTTT	-	TRBV6-5	TRBJ1-3	-